The present T cell receptor (beta chain) was sequenced within a study of cytomegalovirus exposure and HLA in healthy donors. The study's findings and limits: Earlier analysis yielded a pattern in which most TCR beta V segments were productive about 87% or about 30% of the time. In all likelihood, a cluster of highly shared sequence variants was a sequencing artifact. The authors listed 150 or so TCR beta chains as cytomegalovirus-associated. Most TCR sequences were uncommon, yet certain public TCRs appeared in many donors.

The table lists this clone with a few counts. Its antigen is currently unknown. The CDR3 totals 15 residues. The germline gives CDR1 SGDLS, CDR2 YYNGEE. Trimming shortened V by 0 bases and J by 1 base, and 10 bases separated the two germline ends. PCR employed 60 Vbeta and 13 Jbeta primers. Libraries were prepared by immunoSEQ multiplex PCR; TCRdb keeps only in-frame clonotypes and omits some of them. This sample has some 140,000 clones, with around 77% found just once. The sample consisted of PBMCs. The rearrangement joins TRBV9 to TRBJ1-1; no clear D gene. This clonotype was sampled from a woman aged 60-75 years in good health and CMV-seronegative. The CDR3 DNA sequence: TGTGCCAGCAGCGTAGACGACACTCGGAACACTGAAGCTTTCTTT. Encoded protein: CASSVDDTRNTEAFF.